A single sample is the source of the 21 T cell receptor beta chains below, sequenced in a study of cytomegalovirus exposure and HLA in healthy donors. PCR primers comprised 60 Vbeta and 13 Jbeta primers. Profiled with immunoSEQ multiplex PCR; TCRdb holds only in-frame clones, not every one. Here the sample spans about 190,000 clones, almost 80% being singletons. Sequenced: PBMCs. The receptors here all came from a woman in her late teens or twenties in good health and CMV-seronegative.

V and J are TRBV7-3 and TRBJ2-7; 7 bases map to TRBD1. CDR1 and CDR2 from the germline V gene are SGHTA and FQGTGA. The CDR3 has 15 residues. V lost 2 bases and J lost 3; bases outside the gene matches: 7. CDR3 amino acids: CASSLGSGTDYEQYF. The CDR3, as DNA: TGTGCCAGCAGCTTAGGGTCCGGGACAGACTACGAGCAGTACTTC.

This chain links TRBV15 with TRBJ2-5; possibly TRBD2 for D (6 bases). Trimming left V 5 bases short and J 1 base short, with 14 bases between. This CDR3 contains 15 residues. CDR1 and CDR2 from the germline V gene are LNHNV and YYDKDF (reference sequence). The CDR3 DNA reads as TGTGCCACCAGCCGGAGGGTAGGACTCCAAGAGACCCAGTACTTC. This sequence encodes CATSRRVGLQETQYF.

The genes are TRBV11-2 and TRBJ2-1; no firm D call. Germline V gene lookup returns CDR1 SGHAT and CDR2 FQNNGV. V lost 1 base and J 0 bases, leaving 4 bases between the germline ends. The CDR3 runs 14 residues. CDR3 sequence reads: CASSLVSSYNEQFF. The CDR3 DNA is TGTGCCAGCAGCTTAGTGAGCTCCTACAATGAGCAGTTCTTC.

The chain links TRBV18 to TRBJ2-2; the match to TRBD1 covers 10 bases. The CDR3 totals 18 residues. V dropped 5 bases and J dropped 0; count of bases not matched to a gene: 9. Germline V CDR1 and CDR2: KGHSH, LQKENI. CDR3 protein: CASSKTGGAGSNTGELFF. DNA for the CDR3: TGTGCCAGCTCAAAGACAGGGGGCGCCGGATCGAACACCGGGGAGCTGTTTTTT.

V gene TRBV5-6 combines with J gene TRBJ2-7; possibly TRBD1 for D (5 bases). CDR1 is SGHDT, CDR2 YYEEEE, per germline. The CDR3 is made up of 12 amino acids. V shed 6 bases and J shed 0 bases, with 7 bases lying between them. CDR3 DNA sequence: TGTGCCAGCACCGACAGCTCCTACGAGCAGTACTTC. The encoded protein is CASTDSSYEQYF.

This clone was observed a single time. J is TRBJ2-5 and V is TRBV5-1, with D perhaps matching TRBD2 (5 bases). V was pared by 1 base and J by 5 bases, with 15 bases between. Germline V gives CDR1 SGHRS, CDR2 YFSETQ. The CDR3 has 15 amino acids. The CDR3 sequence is CASSLTRLLGETQYF. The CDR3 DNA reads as TGCGCCAGCAGCTTGACAAGACTACTCGGGGAGACCCAGTACTTC.

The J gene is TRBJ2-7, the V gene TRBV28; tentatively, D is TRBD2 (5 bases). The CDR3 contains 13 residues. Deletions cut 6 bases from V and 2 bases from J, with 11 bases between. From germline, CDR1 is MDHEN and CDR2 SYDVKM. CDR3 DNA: TGTGCCAGCAGCAACCGGGATACCTACGAGCAGTACTTC. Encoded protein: CASSNRDTYEQYF.

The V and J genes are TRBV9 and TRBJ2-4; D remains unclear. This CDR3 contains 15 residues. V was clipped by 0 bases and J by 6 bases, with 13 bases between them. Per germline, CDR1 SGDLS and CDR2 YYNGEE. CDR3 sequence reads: CASSVEPSSRNIQYF. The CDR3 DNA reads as TGTGCCAGCAGCGTAGAGCCCAGTAGCAGAAACATTCAGTACTTC.

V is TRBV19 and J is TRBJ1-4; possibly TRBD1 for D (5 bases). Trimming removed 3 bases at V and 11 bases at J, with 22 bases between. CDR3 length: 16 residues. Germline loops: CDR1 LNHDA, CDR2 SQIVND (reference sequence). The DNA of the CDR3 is TGTGCCAGTAGTATTAGTCTGGACACTACAAGCAGTAAACTGTTTTTT. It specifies CASSISLDTTSSKLFF.

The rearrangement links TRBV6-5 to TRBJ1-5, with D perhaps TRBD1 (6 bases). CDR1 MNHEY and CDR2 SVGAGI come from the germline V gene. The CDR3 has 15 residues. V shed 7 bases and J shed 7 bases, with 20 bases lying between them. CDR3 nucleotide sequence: TGTGCCAGCACCCCATCCGGGGGGGCGCGGCAGCCCCAGCATTTT. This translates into CASTPSGGARQPQHF.

CDR3 amino acids: CASSVSGRVITEAFF. CDR3 sequence (DNA): TGTGCCAGCAGTGTTTCAGGGAGGGTGATCACTGAAGCTTTCTTT. The chain combines TRBV2 with TRBJ1-1, with D perhaps TRBD1 (5 bases). CDR3 length: 15 residues. CDR1 and CDR2 from the germline V gene are SNHLY and FYNNEI. V was trimmed by 4 bases and J by 4 bases, leaving 16 bases between them.

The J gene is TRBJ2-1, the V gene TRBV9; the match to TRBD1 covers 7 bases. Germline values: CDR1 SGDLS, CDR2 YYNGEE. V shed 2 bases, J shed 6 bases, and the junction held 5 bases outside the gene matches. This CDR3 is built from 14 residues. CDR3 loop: CASSVGGQSNEQFF. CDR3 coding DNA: TGTGCCAGCAGCGTTGGGGGACAGTCCAATGAGCAGTTCTTC.

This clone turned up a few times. In nucleotides, the CDR3 is TGTGCCTGGAGTGTAGCGGGCCCGGACAATGAGCAGTTCTTC. Protein sequence: CAWSVAGPDNEQFF. The genes are TRBV30 and TRBJ2-1, with D possibly being TRBD2 (6 bases). The CDR3 is 14 amino acids. Germline CDR1 is GTSNPN and CDR2 is SVGIG (reference sequence). V dropped 0 bases and J dropped 5 bases, with 11 bases sitting between them.

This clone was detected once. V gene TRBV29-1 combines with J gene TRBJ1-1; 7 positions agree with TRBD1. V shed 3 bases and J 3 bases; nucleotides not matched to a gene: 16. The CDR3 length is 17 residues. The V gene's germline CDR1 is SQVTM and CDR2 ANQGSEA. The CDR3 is CSVEFPGGKFLYTEAFF. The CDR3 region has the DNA TGCAGCGTTGAGTTTCCAGGGGGTAAGTTTCTCTACACTGAAGCTTTCTTT.

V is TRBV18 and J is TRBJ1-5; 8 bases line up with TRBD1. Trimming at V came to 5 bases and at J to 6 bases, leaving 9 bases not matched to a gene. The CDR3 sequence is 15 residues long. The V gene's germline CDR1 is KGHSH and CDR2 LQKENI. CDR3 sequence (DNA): TGTGCCAGCTCATCCACAGGACAGGGCGGTCAGCCCCAGCATTTT. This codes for CASSSTGQGGQPQHF.

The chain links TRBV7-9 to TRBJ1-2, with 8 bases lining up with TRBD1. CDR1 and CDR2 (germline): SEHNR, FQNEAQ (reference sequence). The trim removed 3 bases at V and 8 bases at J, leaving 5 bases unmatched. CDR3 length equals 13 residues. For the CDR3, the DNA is TGTGCCAGCAGCTTGCTCGGACAGGGAGGCTACACCTTC. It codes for CASSLLGQGGYTF.

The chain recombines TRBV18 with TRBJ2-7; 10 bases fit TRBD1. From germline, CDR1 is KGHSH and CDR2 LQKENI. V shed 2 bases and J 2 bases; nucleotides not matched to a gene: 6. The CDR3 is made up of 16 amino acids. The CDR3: CASSPKTGTGAYEQYF. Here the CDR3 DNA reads TGTGCCAGCTCACCAAAAACCGGGACAGGGGCCTACGAGCAGTACTTC.

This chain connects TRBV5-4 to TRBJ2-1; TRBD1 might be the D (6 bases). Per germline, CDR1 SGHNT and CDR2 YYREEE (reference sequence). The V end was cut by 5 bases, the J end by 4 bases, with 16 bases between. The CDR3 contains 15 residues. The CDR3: CASSPDRDKYNEQFF. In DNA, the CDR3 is TGTGCCAGCAGTCCGGACCGGGACAAGTACAATGAGCAGTTCTTC.

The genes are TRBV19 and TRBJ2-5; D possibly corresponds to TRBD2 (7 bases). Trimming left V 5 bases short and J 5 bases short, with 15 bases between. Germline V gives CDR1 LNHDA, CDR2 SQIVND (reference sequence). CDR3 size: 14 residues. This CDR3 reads CASSLQGGGETQYF. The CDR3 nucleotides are TGTGCCAGTAGTTTACAGGGAGGGGGGGAGACCCAGTACTTC.

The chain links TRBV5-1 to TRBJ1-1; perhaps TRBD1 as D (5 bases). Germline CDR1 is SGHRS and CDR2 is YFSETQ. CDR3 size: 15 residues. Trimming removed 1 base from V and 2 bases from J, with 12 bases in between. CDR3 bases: TGCGCCAGCAGCTTGATTACAGGACTAAACACTGAAGCTTTCTTT. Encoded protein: CASSLITGLNTEAFF.

The chain's CDR3 is CASTTGLMNTEAFF. The DNA for the CDR3 is TGCGCCAGCACAACGGGACTCATGAACACTGAAGCTTTCTTT. The V gene is TRBV5-1, the J gene TRBJ1-1, with TRBD1 as a possible D gene (5 bases). V shed 6 bases and J shed 0 bases, with 12 bases lying between them. This CDR3 contains 14 residues. The germline gives CDR1 SGHRS, CDR2 YFSETQ.